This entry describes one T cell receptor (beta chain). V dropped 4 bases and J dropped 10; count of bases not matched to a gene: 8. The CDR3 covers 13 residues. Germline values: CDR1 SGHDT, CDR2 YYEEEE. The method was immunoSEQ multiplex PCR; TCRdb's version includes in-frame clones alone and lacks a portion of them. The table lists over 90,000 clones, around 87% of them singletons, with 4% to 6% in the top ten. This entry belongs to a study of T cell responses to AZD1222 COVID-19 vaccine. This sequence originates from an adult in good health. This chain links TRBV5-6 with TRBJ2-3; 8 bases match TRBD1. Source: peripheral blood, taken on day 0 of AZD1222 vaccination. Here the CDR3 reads CASSNLDREAQYF. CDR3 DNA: TGTGCCAGCAGCAACCTGGACAGGGAAGCGCAGTATTTT.